This T cell receptor beta chain was retrieved from a study of OX40 agonist ivuxolimab in advanced cancers. Only in-frame clones appear in the TCRdb table, and some are missing; sequencing was by immunoSEQ multiplex PCR. Here the sample spans around 40,000 clones, 80% being singletons. A word on this clone: The antigen is undetermined.

General study findings and limits: With doses of 0.1-3.0 mg/kg, partial responders showed among the lowest clonal expansion. Expanded clones belonging to CD8+ T cells outnumbered, on average, those of CD4+. Nonresponders included some who also had low normalized T-cell clonal expansion.

Germline V gene lookup returns CDR1 SGHVS and CDR2 FQNEAQ. V lost 2 bases to trimming and J lost 3 bases, with 11 bases between them. This CDR3 comprises 15 residues. This clonotype originated in an adult with an advanced solid tumor such as melanoma, head and neck, liver or kidney cancer. The material sequenced was CD4+ or CD8+ T cells sorted from blood, taken in a trial of the OX40 agonist ivuxolimab. The chain uses TRBV7-8 and TRBJ1-5; tentative D call: TRBD1 (5 bases). The CDR3 bases are TGTGCCAGCAGCTTAAGTGGGGCTGCCAATCAGCCCCAGCATTTT. Protein: CASSLSGAANQPQHF.